Below are 27 T cell receptor beta chains sequenced from a single sample in a study of CD8+ T cells in alopecia areata. Extraction of RNA preceded its reverse transcription into cDNA, which served as the sequencing template. The table came from immunoSEQ multiplex PCR; TCRdb's copy has only in-frame clones and leaves some out. This table holds 180,000 or so clones, roughly 64% found once. Indicated treatment: oral pan-JAK inhibitor, 5-10 mg twice daily. The sample here was CD4+ T cells sorted from blood, taken at week 24, from a patient treated with tofacitinib. The receptor source for this set is a human donor with alopecia areata.

In its sample, this clone was seen a few times. The chain couples TRBV19 to TRBJ2-4, with 10 bases fitting TRBD1. The CDR3 has 13 amino acids. V was pared by 5 bases and J by 8 bases, with 3 bases of the junction left unmatched. CDR1 and CDR2 from the germline V gene are LNHDA and SQIVND (reference sequence). The CDR3 sequence is CASSRDRGDIQYF. The CDR3 coding sequence is TGTGCCAGTAGTCGGGACAGGGGAGACATTCAGTACTTC. The full variable domain, completed using reference TRBV19 and TRBJ2-4, is DGGITQSPKYLFRKEGQNVTLSCEQNLNHDAMYWYRQDPGQGLRLIYYSQIVNDFQKGDIAEGYSVSREKKESFPLTVTSAQKNPTAFYLCASSRDRGDIQYFGAGTRLSVL.

The CDR3 reads CASSVSPGSVIQYF. The DNA of the CDR3 is TGTGCCAGCAGCGTAAGTCCTGGCAGCGTGATTCAGTACTTC. The chain links TRBV9 to TRBJ2-4; D not certain. V lost 1 base, J lost 10 bases, and 15 bases lay in between. This CDR3 has 14 residues. Germline lookup yields CDR1 SGDLS and CDR2 YYNGEE.

The rearrangement uses TRBV5-1 and TRBJ2-7; D unresolved. Germline CDR1 reads SGHRS; CDR2 reads YFSETQ. V was trimmed by 0 bases and J by 10 bases, leaving 11 bases between them. The length of the CDR3 is 12 residues. The CDR3 loop reads CASSLGADRQYF. Written as DNA, the CDR3 is TGCGCCAGCAGCTTGGGGGCAGACCGTCAGTACTTC.

The genes are TRBV9 and TRBJ2-3; a weak D match, TRBD2 (6 bases). Trimming shortened V by 3 bases and J by 4 bases, and 15 bases separated the two germline ends. Looked up from germline, CDR1 is SGDLS and CDR2 is YYNGEE. CDR3 size: 15 residues. The CDR3 reads CASSDQRLDADTQYF. CDR3 DNA sequence: TGTGCCAGCAGCGACCAACGACTAGACGCAGATACGCAGTATTTT.

V gene TRBV5-1 combines with J gene TRBJ2-3; the D call may be TRBD1 or TRBD2 (5 bases each). CDR1 SGHRS and CDR2 YFSETQ come from the germline V gene. Trimming shortened V by 0 bases and J by 9 bases, and 14 bases separated the two germline ends. The CDR3 consists of 14 residues. The CDR3 DNA is TGCGCCAGCAGCTTGGAGAGCAGTCGGGACACGCAGTATTTT. This codes for CASSLESSRDTQYF.

This clone has more than one count but fewer than ten. The CDR3: CASSVRNEQYF. DNA of the CDR3: TGTGCCAGCAGTGTCAGGAACGAGCAGTACTTC. The rearrangement joins TRBV2 to TRBJ2-7; no definite D call. V lost 4 bases and J lost 5, with 6 bases in between. Germline V gene data show CDR1 as SNHLY and CDR2 as FYNNEI. The CDR3 has 11 residues.

CDR3 in amino acids: CASSPQGQGQDYGYTF. DNA of the CDR3: TGTGCCAGCAGCCCCCAGGGGCAGGGACAGGACTATGGCTACACCTTC. This chain joins TRBV7-3 and TRBJ1-2, with 8 bases that match TRBD1. The CDR3 totals 16 residues. Germline CDR1 and CDR2: SGHTA and FQGTGA. V was pared by 5 bases and J by 3 bases, with 11 bases of the junction left unmatched.

The chain carries TRBV18 and TRBJ1-1; D gene uncertain. Trimming left V 0 bases short and J 2 bases short, with 10 bases between. In germline, CDR1 is KGHSH, CDR2 LQKENI. The CDR3 runs to 15 residues. The CDR3 region has the DNA TGTGCCAGCTCACCACCGTTATACAGAAACACTGAAGCTTTCTTT. It translates to CASSPPLYRNTEAFF.

This chain connects TRBV28 to TRBJ1-2, with D possibly TRBD1 on 6 matching bases. The ends were cut back, 4 bases at V and 0 bases at J, with 15 bases in the middle. Germline CDR1 and CDR2: MDHEN and SYDVKM. CDR3 length: 16 residues. The CDR3 nucleotides read TGTGCCAGCAGTTCAATAGACAGGTTAGCTAACTATGGCTACACCTTC. Residues: CASSSIDRLANYGYTF.

The CDR3: CASSDKRGNEQFF. The DNA for the CDR3 is TGTGCCAGCAGTGACAAACGGGGGAATGAGCAGTTCTTC. The gene calls are TRBV6-4 and TRBJ2-1; D is possibly TRBD2 (6 bases). The CDR3 is 13 residues long. Between the trimmed V and J ends, which lost 2 bases and 7 bases, there was a span of 9 bases. Germline V gene sequence: CDR1 MRHNA, CDR2 SNTAGT.

The V gene is TRBV7-8, the J gene TRBJ1-5; D is perhaps TRBD1 (5 bases). Looked up from germline, CDR1 is SGHVS and CDR2 is FQNEAQ. CDR3 length: 13 residues. V lost 6 bases, J lost 5 bases, and 11 bases lay in between. CDR3 amino acids: CASSLVGDQPQHF. The CDR3 DNA reads TGTGCCAGCAGTTTGGTAGGGGATCAGCCCCAGCATTTT.

This rearrangement joins TRBV7-2 to TRBJ2-2; D gene ambiguous. Trimming took off 1 base at V and 0 bases at J, with 6 bases between the two ends. The CDR3 runs to 15 residues. Germline V gene lookup returns CDR1 SGHTA and CDR2 FQGNSA. The CDR3 coding sequence is TGTGCCAGCAGCTTAGGACCTACGAACACCGGGGAGCTGTTTTTT. It codes for CASSLGPTNTGELFF.

The chain employs TRBV2 and TRBJ2-1; D is perhaps TRBD2 (6 bases). The V gene's germline CDR1 is SNHLY and CDR2 FYNNEI. This CDR3 spans 16 amino acids. The V end lost 10 bases, the J end lost 6 bases, and 25 bases lay between the germline ends. The CDR3 DNA reads as TGTGCCACCTCGAGGGGTCCGGGACTGGGGGGCAATGAGCAGTTCTTC. It translates to CATSRGPGLGGNEQFF.

A few counts support this clone. V gene TRBV29-1 combines with J gene TRBJ2-7; D is uncertain. Looked up from germline, CDR1 is SQVTM and CDR2 is ANQGSEA. The germline V and J ends were trimmed by 5 bases and 5 bases, with 10 bases remaining between them. The CDR3 is 11 residues long. The CDR3 sequence is CSVTGPDEQYF. CDR3 in DNA: TGCAGCGTTACCGGGCCCGACGAGCAGTACTTC.

This clone was detected a few times. The chain has TRBV2 and TRBJ2-1; no clear D gene. The CDR3 has 14 amino acids. The V and J ends lost 0 bases and 7 bases respectively, with 10 bases between them. Germline-derived CDR1 and CDR2 are SNHLY and FYNNEI. The chain's CDR3 is CASSEARGSNEQFF. The DNA for the CDR3 is TGTGCCAGCAGTGAAGCCAGAGGATCGAATGAGCAGTTCTTC.

The gene calls are TRBV30 and TRBJ1-2; the match to TRBD1 covers 8 bases. The CDR3 contains 13 residues. Germline V lookup: CDR1 GTSNPN, CDR2 SVGIG (reference sequence). V gave up 2 bases and J gave up 5 bases; unmatched junction bases: 4. In DNA form, the CDR3 reads TGTGCCTGGAGTACAAGGACAGGGTATGGCTACACCTTC. Translated: CAWSTRTGYGYTF.

The chain links TRBV4-1 to TRBJ2-5, with D hard to call. The CDR3 consists of 14 residues. Germline-derived CDR1 and CDR2 are MGHRA and YSYEKL. V lost 2 bases to trimming and J lost 5 bases, with 12 bases between them. CDR3 in amino acids: CASSQPGPRETQYF. The CDR3 DNA follows: TGCGCCAGCAGCCAACCGGGTCCTAGGGAGACCCAGTACTTC.

The V gene is TRBV6-5, the J gene TRBJ1-1, with unresolved D. The germline gives CDR1 MNHEY, CDR2 SVGAGI. The CDR3 is 11 amino acids. The CDR3 region is CAAKGNTEAFF. For the CDR3, the DNA is TGTGCGGCTAAGGGTAACACTGAAGCTTTCTTT.

As concerns this clone: Other DNA sequences of this sample code for an identical CDR3. J is TRBJ1-2 and V is TRBV2; D is unclear. The CDR3 contains 12 residues. From germline, CDR1 is SNHLY and CDR2 FYNNEI. Trimming took 4 bases from V and 2 from J, leaving 5 bases between them. The CDR3 nucleotides read TGTGCCAGCAGTGCAGTGAACTATGGCTACACCTTC. Amino acids: CASSAVNYGYTF.

This clone was picked up a small number of times. The CDR3 DNA sequence: TGTGCCAGCAGACTCTCTGGGGCCAACGTCCTGACTTTC. As protein: CASRLSGANVLTF. The rearrangement joins TRBV5-4 to TRBJ2-6; D not resolved. The germline CDR1 and CDR2 sequences are SGHNT and YYREEE (reference sequence). V was trimmed by 5 bases and J by 0 bases, leaving 3 bases between them. The CDR3 covers 13 residues. Full variable domain (missing parts from reference TRBV5-4 and TRBJ2-6): ETGVTQSPTHLIKTRGQQVTLRCSSQSGHNTVSWYQQALGQGPQFIFQYYREEENGRGNFPPRFSGLQFPNYSSELNVNALELDDSALYLCASRLSGANVLTFGAGSRLTVL.

This rearrangement joins TRBV6-5 to TRBJ2-2; no firm D call. CDR1 and CDR2 from the germline V gene are MNHEY and SVGAGI. Trimming stripped 0 bases from V and 4 bases from J, with 6 bases between. The CDR3 consists of 14 residues. As DNA, the CDR3 is TGTGCCAGCAGTTACTCTACGCTCACCGGGGAGCTGTTTTTT. It encodes CASSYSTLTGELFF.

Worth noting for this clone: This sample also contains other DNA sequences that code for the same CDR3. The chain recombines TRBV5-4 with TRBJ2-5; 8 positions match TRBD2. The V gene's germline CDR1 is SGHNT and CDR2 YYREEE (reference sequence). There are 13 residues in the CDR3. The junction had 0 bases not matched to a gene; V was cut back by 0 bases and J by 5 bases. CDR3 sequence: CASSLGLAETQYF. In nucleotides, the CDR3 is TGTGCCAGCAGCTTGGGACTAGCGGAGACCCAGTACTTC. Combining the CDR3 with reference TRBV5-4 and TRBJ2-5 gives the whole variable domain ETGVTQSPTHLIKTRGQQVTLRCSSQSGHNTVSWYQQALGQGPQFIFQYYREEENGRGNFPPRFSGLQFPNYSSELNVNALELDDSALYLCASSLGLAETQYFGPGTRLLVL.

J is TRBJ1-2 and V is TRBV9; D might be TRBD1 (6 bases). The V gene lost 0 bases and the J gene lost 4 bases, with 10 bases spanning the gap. Looked up from germline, CDR1 is SGDLS and CDR2 is YYNGEE. The CDR3 sequence is 14 residues long. CDR3 coding DNA: TGTGCCAGCAGCGTAGCTGAAGGGGGCTATGGCTACACCTTC. It translates to CASSVAEGGYGYTF.

The V and J genes are TRBV18 and TRBJ1-5, with 10 nucleotides matching TRBD1. CDR3 length: 15 residues. V shed 3 bases, J shed 5 bases, and the junction held 4 bases outside the gene matches. Germline V gives CDR1 KGHSH, CDR2 LQKENI. CDR3 sequence (DNA): TGTGCCAGCTCACCTAGGGGGACAGGGGATCAGCCCCAGCATTTT. Encoded protein: CASSPRGTGDQPQHF.

This clone was counted a few times. The chain recombines TRBV6-6 with TRBJ2-1; 7 bases match TRBD2. The CDR3 runs to 15 residues. Germline assignment: CDR1 MNHNY and CDR2 SVGAGI (reference sequence). The J segment lost 0 bases and the V segment lost 5 bases, leaving 4 bases of the junction unmatched. CDR3 bases: TGTGCCAGCAGTGTGGGCGGGAGCTCCTACAATGAGCAGTTCTTC. Its protein product is CASSVGGSSYNEQFF.

In its sample, this clone was seen a few times. The J gene is TRBJ1-1, the V gene TRBV7-9; D unclear. Between the trimmed V and J ends, which lost 5 bases and 0 bases, there was a span of 4 bases. Germline CDR1 SEHNR, CDR2 FQNEAQ (reference sequence). The CDR3 is 12 residues long. This CDR3 is CASSRVNTEAFF. CDR3 in DNA: TGTGCCAGCAGCCGCGTGAACACTGAAGCTTTCTTT.

The chain recombines TRBV30 with TRBJ2-4; 7 bases agree with TRBD1. CDR3 length equals 13 residues. The junction had 4 bases not matched to a gene; V was cut back by 1 base and J by 7 bases. Germline V gene sequence: CDR1 GTSNPN, CDR2 SVGIG (reference sequence). The CDR3: CAWSGKTGNIQYF. CDR3 bases: TGTGCCTGGAGTGGTAAGACAGGGAACATTCAGTACTTC.